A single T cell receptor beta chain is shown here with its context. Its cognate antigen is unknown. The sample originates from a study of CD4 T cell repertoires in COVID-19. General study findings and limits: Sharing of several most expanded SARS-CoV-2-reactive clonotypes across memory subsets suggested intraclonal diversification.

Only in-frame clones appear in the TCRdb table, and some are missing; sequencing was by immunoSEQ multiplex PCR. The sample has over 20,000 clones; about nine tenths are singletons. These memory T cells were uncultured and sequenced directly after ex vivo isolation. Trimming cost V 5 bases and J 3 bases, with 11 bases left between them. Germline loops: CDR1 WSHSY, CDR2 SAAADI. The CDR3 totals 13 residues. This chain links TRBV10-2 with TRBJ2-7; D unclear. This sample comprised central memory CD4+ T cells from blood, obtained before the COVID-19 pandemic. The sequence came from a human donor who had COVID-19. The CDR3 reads CASSNSPIYEQYF. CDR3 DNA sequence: TGCGCCAGCAGTAACTCACCTATCTACGAGCAGTACTTC.